This T cell receptor beta chain comes out of a study of T cell changes during pregnancy in multiple sclerosis. V lost 0 bases and J lost 1, with 7 bases in between. Germline V gene data show CDR1 as MNHEY and CDR2 as SVGAGI. The CDR3 totals 14 residues. The repertoire was sequenced with immunoSEQ multiplex PCR; TCRdb's copy has only in-frame clones and lacks some. The sample includes around 73,000 clones, around 94% seen only once; the top ten take approximately 2.8%. Here the sequenced sample was peripheral blood, taken in the third trimester of pregnancy. This chain connects TRBV6-5 to TRBJ2-7; weak D call: TRBD2 (6 bases). The sequence came from a female donor in good health, enrolled as a control in a pregnancy study. The CDR3 loop reads CASSYSGGSYEQYF. The CDR3 nucleotides are TGTGCCAGCAGTTACTCTGGGGGGTCCTACGAGCAGTACTTC.